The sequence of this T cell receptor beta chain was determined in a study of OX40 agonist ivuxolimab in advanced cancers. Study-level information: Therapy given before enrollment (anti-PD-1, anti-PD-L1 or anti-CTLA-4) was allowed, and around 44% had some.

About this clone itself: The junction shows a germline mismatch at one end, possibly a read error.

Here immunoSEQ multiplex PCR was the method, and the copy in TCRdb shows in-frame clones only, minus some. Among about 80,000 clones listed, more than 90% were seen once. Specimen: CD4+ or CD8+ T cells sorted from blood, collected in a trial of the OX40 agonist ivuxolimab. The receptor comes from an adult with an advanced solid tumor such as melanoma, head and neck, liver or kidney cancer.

The CDR3 coding sequence is TGCGCCAGCAACTTGGTTTCTAGCGGGAGTGGAGATACGCAGTATTTT. Protein: CASNLVSSGSGDTQYF. V and J are TRBV5-1 and TRBJ2-3; 10 bases line up with TRBD2. Germline assignment: CDR1 SGHRS and CDR2 YFSETQ. The CDR3 spans 16 residues.